The 25 T cell receptor beta chains in this list originate from one sample, sequenced in a study of spatial heterogeneity in lung cancer. One entry per CDR3 protein results from TCRdb running MiXCR on the 5' RACE reads. Of some 11,000 distinct CDR3 sequences listed, roughly 3.7% are singletons. Time point in this sample: sample taken at primary tumor resection. The sequenced material consisted of unsorted whole RNA from tumor, nontumor lung or frozen PBMC. The sample here was normal lung tissue next to the tumor, taken at surgery. These receptor sequences come from a male donor with early-stage non-small cell lung cancer.

There are many counts of this clonotype. The rearrangement links TRBV5-1 to TRBJ2-1; 8 bases align to TRBD1. This CDR3 comprises 15 residues. CDR1 and CDR2 from the germline V gene are SGHRS and YFSETQ. The trim removed 2 bases at V and 8 bases at J, leaving 9 bases unmatched. The CDR3 nucleotides read TGCGCCAGCAGCTTATCAGGGGGCGCGGACCATGAGCAGTTCTTC. It is translated as CASSLSGGADHEQFF.

This sequence joins TRBV28 and TRBJ1-1, with D unclear. Trimming cost V 2 bases and J 4 bases, with 2 bases left between them. CDR1 MDHEN and CDR2 SYDVKM come from the germline V gene. The CDR3 spans 11 residues. The CDR3 bases are TGTGCCAGCAGTTTAGGCACTGAAGCTTTCTTT. As protein: CASSLGTEAFF.

This clonotype appeared many times. V and J are TRBV12-3 or TRBV12-4 and TRBJ2-3, with 8 nucleotides matching TRBD1. Losses at the gene ends were 5 bases for V and 4 bases for J; bases not matched to a gene: 2. The length of the CDR3 is 13 residues. CDR3 protein: CASSRDRSDTQYF. CDR3 sequence (DNA): TGTGCCAGCAGTCGGGACAGGTCAGATACGCAGTATTTT.

This clonotype has at least ten counts. The V gene is TRBV9, the J gene TRBJ1-1; D is uncertain. This CDR3 region has 13 residues. CDR1 is SGDLS and CDR2 is YYNGEE in the germline V gene. V gave up 0 bases and J gave up 4 bases, with 7 bases separating them. The DNA for the CDR3 is TGTGCCAGCAGCGTAGGTAGCTCCACTGAAGCTTTCTTT. Its translation: CASSVGSSTEAFF.

This clonotype appeared many times. This rearrangement joins TRBV7-9 to TRBJ2-2, with unresolved D. The V gene lost 0 bases and the J gene lost 1 base, with 9 bases spanning the gap. The CDR3 covers 16 residues. Germline CDR1 and CDR2: SEHNR and FQNEAQ (reference sequence). CDR3 DNA sequence: TGTGCCAGCAGCTTAGCCACCAGTGGGAACACCGGGGAGCTGTTTTTT. Amino acids: CASSLATSGNTGELFF.

This clonotype is categorized as medium-sized. J is TRBJ2-5 and V is TRBV4-2, with D tentatively TRBD2 (6 bases). The CDR3 is 18 residues long. The V and J ends lost 0 bases and 2 bases respectively, with 19 bases between them. The germline CDR1 and CDR2 sequences are LGHNA and YNFKEQ. CDR3 in amino acids: CASSQDWRGLMRQETQYF. In DNA form, the CDR3 reads TGTGCCAGCAGCCAAGACTGGAGGGGTTTGATGAGGCAAGAGACCCAGTACTTC.

J is TRBJ2-3 and V is TRBV5-5, with TRBD2 as a possible D gene (7 bases). V was pared by 2 bases and J by 4 bases, with 11 bases between. Germline assignment: CDR1 SGHKS and CDR2 YYEKEE (reference sequence). The CDR3 spans 14 residues. CDR3: CASSFAGAADTQYF. In DNA form, the CDR3 reads TGTGCCAGCAGCTTTGCGGGGGCAGCAGATACGCAGTATTTT.

This clonotype was detected many times. The chain uses TRBV7-9 and TRBJ2-7, with 10 nucleotides matching TRBD1. V trimming: 4 bases; J trimming: 3 bases; junction bases outside the gene matches: 3. This CDR3 has 14 amino acids. CDR1 is SEHNR and CDR2 is FQNEAQ in the germline V gene (reference sequence). This CDR3 is CASSYGQGVYEQYF. As DNA, the CDR3 is TGTGCCAGCAGCTACGGACAGGGGGTCTACGAGCAGTACTTC.

This clonotype was detected ten times or more. The chain couples TRBV12-3 or TRBV12-4 to TRBJ1-1; possible D gene TRBD1, 6 bases. V lost 6 bases, J lost 7 bases, and 15 bases lay in between. The length of the CDR3 is 13 residues. The CDR3, as DNA: TGTGCCAGCAGCAGGGACAAATCGAGTGAAGCTTTCTTT. Protein product: CASSRDKSSEAFF.

V is TRBV7-3 and J is TRBJ2-3; 14 bases line up with TRBD2. The CDR3 spans 19 residues. The germline CDR1 and CDR2 sequences are SGHTA and FQGTGA. J was trimmed by 0 bases and V by 5 bases; bases with no gene match: 10. CDR3 coding DNA: TGTGCCAGCAGCGGGACGGGACTAGCGGGGGACGGGAGCACAGATACGCAGTATTTT. Its translation is CASSGTGLAGDGSTDTQYF.

This clonotype was picked up many times. This sequence joins TRBV7-2 and TRBJ1-5, with D hard to call. From germline, CDR1 is SGHTA and CDR2 FQGNSA. V lost 6 bases and J 2 bases, leaving 8 bases between the germline ends. This CDR3 comprises 13 residues. The CDR3 DNA reads as TGTGCCAGCAGATTGGGTGGCAATCAGCCCCAGCATTTT. The encoded protein is CASRLGGNQPQHF.

This clonotype was counted many times. The chain links TRBV7-2 to TRBJ1-5; D perhaps matches TRBD1 (5 bases). V lost 2 bases and J lost 4, with 12 bases in between. Per germline, CDR1 SGHTA and CDR2 FQGNSA. The CDR3 runs to 15 residues. DNA for the CDR3: TGTGCCAGCAGCTTAAAGGGGATAGGGAATCAGCCCCAGCATTTT. This encodes CASSLKGIGNQPQHF.

By sample share, this clonotype is medium-sized (0.01 to 0.1%). The chain is built from TRBV5-5 and TRBJ1-4, with unresolved D. Looked up from germline, CDR1 is SGHKS and CDR2 is YYEKEE (reference sequence). V lost 2 bases and J lost 7, with 3 bases in between. This CDR3 has 11 residues. The CDR3 loop is CASSFGEKLFF. The CDR3 region has the DNA TGTGCCAGCAGCTTTGGTGAAAAACTGTTTTTT.

This clonotype was seen ten or more times. The chain links TRBV20-1 to TRBJ2-1; D uncertain. Germline V gene lookup returns CDR1 DFQATT and CDR2 SNEGSKA (reference sequence). CDR3 length: 13 amino acids. Between the trimmed V and J ends, which lost 1 base and 8 bases, there was a span of 12 bases. The CDR3 sequence is CSARGPSAYEQFF. In nucleotides, the CDR3 is TGCAGTGCTAGAGGTCCCAGCGCATATGAGCAGTTCTTC.

This rearrangement joins TRBV12-3 or TRBV12-4 to TRBJ1-2; D is undetermined. V lost 7 bases, J lost 4 bases, and 19 bases lay in between. This CDR3 comprises 15 residues. This chain's CDR3 is CASTPRASYAYGYTF. CDR3 DNA sequence: TGTGCCAGCACCCCCCGGGCCTCTTACGCCTATGGCTACACCTTC.

This clonotype was found many times. The genes are TRBV27 and TRBJ2-5; D may be TRBD2 (6 bases). With 7 bases removed from V and 1 base from J, the gap between germline ends came to 13 bases. Germline-derived CDR1 and CDR2 are MNHEY and SMNVEV (reference sequence). CDR3 size: 14 residues. CDR3 loop: CASKARTTQETQYF. Here the CDR3 DNA reads TGTGCCAGCAAAGCTAGGACTACCCAAGAGACCCAGTACTTC.

This clonotype was found many times. The chain is built from TRBV24-1 and TRBJ1-1; D is unresolved. The germline V gene encodes CDR1 KGHDR and CDR2 SFDVKD. Trimming shortened V by 6 bases and J by 5 bases, and 9 bases separated the two germline ends. This CDR3 has 12 residues. DNA of the CDR3: TGTGCCACCAGTAACAGTCAAACTGAAGCTTTCTTT. Amino acids: CATSNSQTEAFF.

This clonotype was counted ten times or more. The CDR3 region is CASTVTADTQYF. The CDR3 DNA reads as TGTGCCTCGACAGTCACCGCAGATACGCAGTATTTT. The chain recombines TRBV30 with TRBJ2-3; D is perhaps TRBD1 (5 bases). The CDR3 is 12 residues long. Looked up from germline, CDR1 is GTSNPN and CDR2 is SVGIG (reference sequence). The V end was cut by 7 bases, the J end by 4 bases, with 12 bases between.

This clonotype was detected many times. The chain combines TRBV4-3 with TRBJ2-4; unclear D gene. The V end lost 0 bases, the J end lost 1 base, and 10 bases lay between the germline ends. CDR1 LGHNA and CDR2 YSLEER come from the germline V gene. The CDR3 is made up of 16 amino acids. The CDR3 region is CASSQDLKWAKNIQYF. DNA for the CDR3: TGCGCCAGCAGCCAAGATCTGAAGTGGGCCAAAAACATTCAGTACTTC.

The table lists this clonotype with a few counts. This chain joins TRBV2 and TRBJ2-2; perhaps TRBD2 as D (5 bases). The ends were cut back, 7 bases at V and 0 bases at J, with 12 bases in the middle. Germline loops: CDR1 SNHLY, CDR2 FYNNEI. The CDR3 consists of 15 residues. The CDR3 sequence: CASTERQPNTGELFF. DNA for the CDR3: TGTGCCAGCACCGAGCGGCAGCCGAACACCGGGGAGCTGTTTTTT.

This rearrangement joins TRBV9 to TRBJ1-6, with TRBD1 as a possible D gene (6 bases). CDR3 length: 13 residues. Trimming cost V 4 bases and J 5 bases, with 7 bases left between them. CDR1 is SGDLS and CDR2 is YYNGEE in the germline V gene. The CDR3, as DNA: TGTGCCAGCAGCAGGGGGGATAATTCACCCCTCCACTTT. Its translation: CASSRGDNSPLHF. Complete variable domain (other parts from reference TRBV9 and TRBJ1-6): DSGVTQTPKHLITATGQRVTLRCSPRSGDLSVYWYQQSLDQGLQFLIQYYNGEERAKGNILERFSAQQFPDLHSELNLSSLELGDSALYFCASSRGDNSPLHFGNGTRLTVT.

V usage is TRBV6-1 and J usage is TRBJ1-5, with D unresolved. The CDR3 loop spans 15 amino acids. Per germline, CDR1 MNHNS and CDR2 SASEGT. Trimming cost V 2 bases and J 0 bases, with 8 bases left between them. CDR3 protein: CASSEISYSNQPQHF. CDR3 nucleotide sequence: TGTGCCAGCAGTGAAATCAGTTATAGCAATCAGCCCCAGCATTTT.

This clonotype has at least ten counts. The V and J genes are TRBV5-1 and TRBJ1-2; perhaps TRBD1 as D (6 bases). The CDR3 consists of 14 residues. CDR1 is SGHRS, CDR2 YFSETQ, per germline. V lost 4 bases, J lost 3 bases, and 13 bases lay in between. CDR3 DNA sequence: TGCGCCAGCAGCCGCTTGACAGGAGACTATGGCTACACCTTC. This translates into CASSRLTGDYGYTF.

Judged by abundance, this clonotype is medium-sized. The J gene is TRBJ2-5, the V gene TRBV6-6; D gene ambiguous. The CDR3 totals 15 residues. CDR1 MNHNY and CDR2 SVGAGI come from the germline V gene (reference sequence). V was pared by 6 bases and J by 2 bases, with 16 bases between. The CDR3 is CASSSNAPRQETQYF. Here the CDR3 DNA reads TGTGCCAGCAGCTCAAACGCGCCCAGACAAGAGACCCAGTACTTC.

This clonotype is classed as medium-sized (0.01 to 0.1%). This chain connects TRBV29-1 to TRBJ2-3; D call uncertain. The CDR3 is 12 residues long. CDR1 is SQVTM, CDR2 ANQGSEA, per germline. V lost 7 bases to trimming and J lost 0 bases, with 8 bases between them. CDR3 sequence: CSGKMSTDTQYF. CDR3 sequence (DNA): TGCAGCGGAAAGATGAGCACAGATACGCAGTATTTT.